This T cell receptor (beta chain) was observed in a study of T cells after somatic rescue of genetic block. Between the trimmed V and J ends, which lost 0 bases and 4 bases, there was a span of 7 bases. This CDR3 spans 13 amino acids. From germline, CDR1 is SGHDT and CDR2 YYEEEE. Clones were sequenced by immunoSEQ multiplex PCR, and TCRdb holds only the in-frame ones, with some missing. The table lists fewer than 150,000 clones, 80% to 95% of them singletons. V gene TRBV5-6 combines with J gene TRBJ2-5; the D is unclear. This clonotype was obtained from a woman aged 18-29 years. Sequences were obtained from peripheral blood mononuclear cells (PBMCs). For the CDR3, the DNA is TGTGCCAGCAGCTTGGGGGCTATAGAGACCCAGTACTTC. Protein product: CASSLGAIETQYF.